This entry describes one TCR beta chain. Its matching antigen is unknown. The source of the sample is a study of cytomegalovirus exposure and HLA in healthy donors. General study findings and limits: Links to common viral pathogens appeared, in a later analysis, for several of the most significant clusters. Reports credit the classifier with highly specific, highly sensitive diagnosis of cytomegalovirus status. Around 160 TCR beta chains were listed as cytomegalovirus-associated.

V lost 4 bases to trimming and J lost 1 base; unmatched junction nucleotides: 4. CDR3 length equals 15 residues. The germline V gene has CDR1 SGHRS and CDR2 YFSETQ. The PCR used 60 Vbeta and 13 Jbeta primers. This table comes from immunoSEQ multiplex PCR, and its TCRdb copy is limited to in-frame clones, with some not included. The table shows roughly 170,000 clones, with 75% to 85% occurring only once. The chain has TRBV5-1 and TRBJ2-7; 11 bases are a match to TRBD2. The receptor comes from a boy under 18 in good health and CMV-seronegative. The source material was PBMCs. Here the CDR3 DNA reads TGCGCCAGCAGCGCCCTAGCGGGGGGATCCTACGAGCAGTACTTC. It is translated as CASSALAGGSYEQYF.